Listed below are T cell receptor beta chains from one sample, sequenced in a study of shared clonotypes between healthy human individuals. Clones were sequenced by immunoSEQ multiplex PCR, and TCRdb holds only the in-frame ones, with some missing. Of under 700,000 clones listed, about 95% are singletons. Sequenced: naive CD8+ T cells sorted from blood. The source of these receptors is a woman in her twenties or thirties in good health. Each CDR3 is given with its conserved first and last residue.

>TRBV1|TRBJ1-1
CTSTMTEIGAFF
>TRBV7-9|TRBJ2-7
CASSSSGSYEQYF
>TRBV2|TRBJ2-7
CASSDQGSYEQYF
>TRBV5-5|TRBJ2-7
CASSRLARWTSGIYEQYF
>TRBV30|TRBJ2-7
CAWTRTSAIEQYF
>TRBV5-1|TRBJ1-1
CASSEYRGTEAFF
>TRBV27|TRBJ1-3
CASSLSRGLGNTIYF
>TRBV7-9|TRBJ2-7
CASSPTNEQYF
>TRBV11-2|TRBJ2-5
CASSLDGYLYQETQYF
>TRBV13|TRBJ1-4
CASSLNRGLDEKLFF
>TRBV7-9|TRBJ2-2
CASSFRAGGPNGELFF
>TRBV29-1|TRBJ1-2
CSVDRGAFYGYTF
>TRBV5-4|TRBJ2-3
CASSLLDLEADTQYF
>TRBV7-2|-
CASSSGTGSYEQYF
>TRBV27|TRBJ1-2
CASSLGGINGYTF
>TRBV28|TRBJ2-3
CASSRLGSTDTQYF
>TRBV28|TRBJ2-3
CASRPAGSRRDTQYF
>TRBV28|TRBJ1-4
CASSFVQGAIGEKLFF
>TRBV9|TRBJ1-1
CASSTGDSFEAFF
>TRBV29-1|TRBJ2-1
CSVAGTSRGGNEQFF
>TRBV11-2|TRBJ2-3
CASSLVGGLYTDTQYF
>TRBV7-9|TRBJ2-1
CASSLGGLAGNNEQFF
>TRBV30|TRBJ2-1
CAWTSGAGLNEQFF